The subject of this entry is one TCR beta chain. Its antigen is still unknown. No base qualities exist here, and no much larger clone lies one base off it. The CDR3 sequence holds 16 residues, the cysteine and phenylalanine included. The entry retains the CDR3 DNA only, 48 bases that are in frame from base 1. The germline V gene specifies SGDLS as CDR1 and YYNGEE as CDR2. Here V drops 4 bases and J drops 3 bases, and the junction holds 11 bases not matched to any gene. The cohort consisted of hundreds of healthy bone marrow donors. At the time of sampling, all cohort members were nominally healthy, though unrecorded immune exposures were likely present. The donor tested CMV seronegative, placing the donor among the approximately 400 seronegative members of the cohort. A peripheral blood sample was collected from each donor, and TCR beta sequencing was performed on peripheral blood mononuclear cells. The Qiagen DNeasy Blood Extraction Kit was used to extract genomic DNA from the blood cell samples.

The data are from a study of cytomegalovirus exposure and HLA in healthy donors (TCRdb year 2017). For context, the study as a whole: According to an earlier analysis of 550 to 750 of the donors, some 170 million T cells yielded 120 million or so unique TCR beta sequences and approximately 300 Gb of sequence data. Roughly 300 gigabases of sequencing data and approximately 85 million unique TCR sequences were included in an early release covering 500 to 750 HLA-typed donors. Among the approximately 400 genotyped donors, around 81% belonged to the genetic ancestry cluster associated with self-reported Caucasian donors. The study aimed to test whether signatures of past pathogen exposure could be identified by cataloging public T cell receptors. The T cell repertoires of 666 subjects were profiled by immunosequencing and related to cytomegalovirus serostatus. Besides the first cohort of roughly 660 subjects, a separate validation cohort made up of 120 or so different subjects was used. The study combined high-throughput TCR immunosequencing, statistical association of individual TCRs with disease status, and machine learning to predict cytomegalovirus infection status. A later analysis re-examined previously published TCR beta repertoires from 600 to 700 donors and added high-resolution HLA genotyping to investigate patterns of TCR occurrence. The later analysis used no new phenotypic data to find candidate immune exposures, relying instead on TCR beta sequences and their occurrence across donors. In an earlier analysis of a few hundred of the donors, high-throughput TCR beta sequencing was used to judge whether each TCR beta V gene segment behaved as functional or pseudogenic. Alongside the repertoire data, information on donor age, sex, ethnicity and CMV serostatus was compiled. A later genetic analysis used genome-wide SNP genotypes for 398 of the 666 donors, treating that subset as a discovery cohort. Every discovery cohort repertoire had been produced on one sequencing platform. HLA typing covered class I and class II loci at four-digit resolution. The number of typed donors differed by locus: roughly 629-630 for A, B, C, DRB1 and DQB1; 500 to 550 for DQA1; around 610 for DPA1; and around 450 for DPB1. Roughly 5 DR-DQ haplotypes were treated as single units for association and clustering because of strong linkage in the cohort. Among 398 genotyped donors of the cohort, an average of about 240,000 unique TCR beta nucleotide sequences were sequenced per donor, around a sixth of them non-productive. What the work shows at the level of the full study, not this receptor alone: In vitro tests confirmed that a few of the cytomegalovirus-associated TCR beta chains recognize cytomegalovirus antigens. Because the 87-base-pair reads could not distinguish some IMGT-functional V segments, including TRBV6-2 and TRBV6-3, those segments were excluded. Presence/absence analyses assumed roughly uniform sequencing depth across donors, an assumption that may not hold. A further reported finding was that TCR beta sequences accurately predicted the HLA-A and HLA-B alleles for most subjects in the first cohort. Because HLA typing was unavailable for some donors at each locus, only the typed subset was used in association tests. The cohort was sequenced for TCR beta chains only, and without alpha or paired-chain data the features that could be detected were limited. In a later genetic analysis, fewer N-insertions in productive TCRs were reported among donors in an Asian-associated ancestry cluster than the roughly 640-donor mean. The classifier was reported to diagnose cytomegalovirus status with high specificity and sensitivity in both the original cohort and the validation cohort. CMV serostatus was the only immune exposure information available for the cohort. Assigning TCR associations to individual alleles was difficult when HLA alleles, especially DR and DQ, strongly co-occurred. Correlated functional status among segregating V segments might be attributable to linkage disequilibrium, but an unknown experimental factor could not be ruled out. The authors suggested that the approach could potentially be generalized to other disease states and immunological phenotypes. A later analysis found that most CMV-associated TCR beta chains appeared HLA-restricted, with HLA associations seemingly driven largely by CMV exposure. In a later analysis, several top co-occurrence clusters were reported to appear linked to parvovirus B19, influenza, CMV and Epstein-Barr virus. A later analysis found that HLA-associated TCR beta chains were more clonally expanded and had lower generation probabilities than equally common non-associated chains. An association between a missense DCLRE1C variant and V-gene and J-gene trimming of TCR beta chains was found in a later genetic analysis and replicated in an independent cohort. Most TCR sequences were observed very rarely across donors, whereas some public TCRs were present in many individuals. In an earlier analysis of some 500 of the donors, most TCR beta V segments appeared in productive rearrangements about 87% or about 30% of the time, broadly matching IMGT annotations. The study listed 150 to 200 TCR beta chains as associated with cytomegalovirus. At a false discovery rate of 0.05, a later analysis linked fewer than 20,000 TCR beta sequences to specific HLA alleles. In a later analysis, the rate of TCR association differed among HLA loci, with DRB1 alleles having the most associated TCRs and HLA-C alleles having the fewest. About 17 rarely observed V segments, including chromosome 9 orphons, were excluded from the earlier analysis of approximately 500 of the donors because counts were too low. The sequencing pipeline was judged likely to have produced a cluster of highly shared sequence variants as a technical artifact.

Libraries were constructed by the immunoSEQ multiplex PCR assay. The multiplex PCR relied on a mix of 60 forward primers for TCR Vbeta segments and 13 reverse primers for TCR Jbeta segments. Amplification of the CDR3 region of rearranged TCR beta genes was performed with a multiplex PCR assay on genomic DNA. On the Illumina HiSeq System, the amplified TCR beta libraries were sequenced as 87-base-pair reads. Turning to the authors' computational methods: Across the 600 to 700 repertoires, a later analysis counted some 80 million unique TCR beta chains, about 10 million of which were shared by at least two donors. Raw reads were error-corrected and collapsed into unique sequences by a nearest-neighbor algorithm in which closely related sequences were merged to remove PCR and sequencing errors. Alignment of CDR3 sequences to IMGT reference sequences was used to assign V, D and J gene segments. Each retained sequence needed at least a six-nucleotide match to both a V gene segment and a J gene segment. Rearrangements were classified as productive when the CDR3 lacked stop codons and remained in frame with V and J, and all other rearrangements were classified as non-productive. Following IMGT convention, CDR3 was defined as the stretch from the second conserved V-encoded cysteine up to the conserved J-encoded phenylalanine. In an earlier analysis of approximately 590 of the donors, sequences lacking an unambiguous match to a single V gene segment were excluded. In an earlier analysis of a few hundred of the donors, a V segment was called functional when productive rearrangements were above 56.7%, and segregating when the standard deviation between donors exceeded 5%. A statistical classification framework was developed to diagnose cytomegalovirus status using the catalog of TCR beta chain sequences. V and J gene assignment, in a later analysis, came from comparing TCR nucleotide sequences with IMGT/GENE-DB human TR gene sequences. In a later analysis, CDR3 sequences and most-parsimonious VDJ recombination scenarios were assigned using the TCRdist pipeline. In a later analysis, each TCR beta chain was defined by its CDR3 amino acid sequence together with its V-gene family, and reads lacking a unique V-gene family were excluded. As a way to deal with suspected cross-contamination and a sequencing artifact, a later analysis dropped hundreds of nucleotide sequences that were highly shared and had low generation probability. A later analysis calculated a clonal expansion index for each public chain from normalized within-repertoire ranks of inferred template counts. A later analysis computed generation probabilities with a VDJ recombination model fitted to out-of-frame rearrangements, and checked the results against IGoR. Hypergeometric tests were used in a later analysis to score TCR-TCR, TCR-HLA and TCR-CMV co-occurrence, with a repertoire-size bias correction applied to the TCR pairs. To estimate false discovery rates, a later analysis permuted the HLA or CMV assignments 20 times. In a later analysis, co-occurring TCRs were grouped with DBSCAN, and TCRdist sequence similarity was added when clustering was performed within HLA-allele-positive subsets. Repertoires with fewer than 30,000 or more than 120,000 public chains, plus five repertoires with anomalous nucleotide sharing, were excluded from co-occurrence clustering. TCRdb re-hosts the immuneACCESS table, in-frame sequences only. Its copies lack some clones; in the studies checked, an unresolved V gene accounts for under half of them, and the cause for the rest is not known. V, J and clone size reflect that table, while D and trimming were determined from the DNA. The sample table contains about 180,000 clones; only one count was recorded for around 80% of them. The top ten clonotypes cover about 1.5% of the sample.

The material sequenced was PBMCs. The sequence joins TRBV9 to TRBJ2-7, and 9 junction bases match TRBD2. The receptor's source is a man aged 18 to 30 in good health and CMV-seronegative. The CDR3 sequence is CASSPLTSGGHYEQYF. The DNA sequence is given as TGTGCCAGCAGCCCCCTGACTAGCGGTGGCCACTACGAGCAGTACTTC.